The 5 T cell receptor beta chains reported below all come from one sample, sequenced in a study of cytomegalovirus exposure and HLA in healthy donors. Libraries were prepared by immunoSEQ multiplex PCR; TCRdb keeps only in-frame clonotypes and omits some of them. The sample lists more than 90,000 clones; roughly 83% were seen once. The specimen was PBMCs. These TCRs come from a man aged 18-30 years in good health and CMV-seronegative.

J is TRBJ2-5 and V is TRBV7-2; 12 bases are shared with TRBD2. The CDR3 is 17 residues long. Per germline, CDR1 SGHTA and CDR2 FQGNSA. V lost 5 bases, J lost 4 bases, and 11 bases stayed unmatched. CDR3 sequence (DNA): TGTGCCAGCAGCGACCAACTAGCGGGGGGCATCCGAGAGACCCAGTACTTC. Protein: CASSDQLAGGIRETQYF.

The genes are TRBV18 and TRBJ2-5, with D perhaps TRBD1 (6 bases). Between the trimmed V and J ends, which lost 6 bases and 4 bases, there was a span of 18 bases. CDR3 size: 15 residues. The germline V gene encodes CDR1 KGHSH and CDR2 LQKENI. The CDR3: CASSREQGVSETQYF. In DNA, the CDR3 is TGTGCCAGCTCCCGCGAACAGGGAGTCTCAGAGACCCAGTACTTC.

The gene calls are TRBV6-1 and TRBJ1-2; the D is unclear. This CDR3 contains 13 residues. Germline values: CDR1 MNHNS, CDR2 SASEGT. Trimming pared 4 bases from V and 5 bases from J, leaving 11 bases between. This CDR3 is CASSVDTSYGYTF. CDR3 bases: TGTGCCAGCAGTGTCGACACCTCATATGGCTACACCTTC.

V is TRBV2 and J is TRBJ2-3; D unresolved. Trimming took 7 bases from V and 6 from J, leaving 11 bases between them. Germline CDR1 SNHLY, CDR2 FYNNEI. CDR3 length equals 12 residues. CDR3 protein: CASTLGVDTQYF. CDR3 sequence (DNA): TGTGCCAGCACCCTCGGTGTGGATACGCAGTATTTT.

The chain couples TRBV7-6 to TRBJ1-1; no clear D gene. Per germline, CDR1 SGHVS and CDR2 FNYEAQ. Trimming cost V 0 bases and J 3 bases, with 5 bases left between them. The CDR3 consists of 13 residues. CDR3 sequence: CASSLAEYTEAFF. In DNA form, the CDR3 reads TGTGCCAGCAGCTTAGCCGAGTACACTGAAGCTTTCTTT.